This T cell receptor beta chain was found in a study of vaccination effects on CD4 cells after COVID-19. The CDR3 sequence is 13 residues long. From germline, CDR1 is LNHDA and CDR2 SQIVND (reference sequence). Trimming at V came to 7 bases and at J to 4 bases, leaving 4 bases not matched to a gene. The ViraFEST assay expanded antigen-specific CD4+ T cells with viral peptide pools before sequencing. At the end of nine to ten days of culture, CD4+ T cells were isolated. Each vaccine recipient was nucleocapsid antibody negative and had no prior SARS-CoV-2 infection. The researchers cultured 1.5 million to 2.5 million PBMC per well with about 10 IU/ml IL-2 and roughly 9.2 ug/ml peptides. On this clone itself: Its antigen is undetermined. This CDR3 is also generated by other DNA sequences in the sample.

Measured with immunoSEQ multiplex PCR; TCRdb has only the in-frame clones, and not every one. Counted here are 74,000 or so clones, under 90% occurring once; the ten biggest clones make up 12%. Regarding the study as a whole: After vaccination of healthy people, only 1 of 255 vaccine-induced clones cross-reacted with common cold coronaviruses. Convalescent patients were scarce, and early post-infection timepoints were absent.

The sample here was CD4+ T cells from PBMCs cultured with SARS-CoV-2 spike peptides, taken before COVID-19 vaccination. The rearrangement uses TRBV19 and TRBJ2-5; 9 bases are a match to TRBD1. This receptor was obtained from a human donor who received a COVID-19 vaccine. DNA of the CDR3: TGTGCCAGTACAGGACAGGGGAGAGAGACCCAGTACTTC. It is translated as CASTGQGRETQYF.